This TCR beta chain was captured by sequencing in a study of blood T cell repertoires in COVID-19. There are a few counts of this clone. The same CDR3 arises from other DNA sequences in this sample as well. Clones were sequenced by immunoSEQ multiplex PCR, and TCRdb holds only the in-frame ones, with some missing. Seen here are roughly 190,000 clones, 88% observed once, and the top ten hold about 4.4%. The CDR3 runs 14 residues. Germline V gives CDR1 SGHRS, CDR2 YFSETQ. Trimming took off 2 bases at V and 6 bases at J, with 12 bases between the two ends. The specimen sequenced was peripheral blood. The TCR was taken from a human donor in a cohort sampled during active COVID-19. The genes are TRBV5-1 and TRBJ1-5, with D unresolved. The CDR3 loop is CASSFGGDGQPQHF. CDR3 nucleotides: TGCGCCAGCAGCTTTGGAGGAGACGGTCAGCCCCAGCATTTT.